This TCR beta chain originates from a study of cytomegalovirus exposure and HLA in healthy donors. Study-level points and caveats: The study dropped some indistinguishable V segments, TRBV6-2 and TRBV6-3 among them. Among TCR beta chains, those listed as cytomegalovirus-associated numbered some 170. Researchers reported in a later analysis that a missense DCLRE1C variant was tied to TCR beta V- and J-gene trimming.

This CDR3 has 14 amino acids. V was clipped by 0 bases and J by 0 bases, with 8 bases between them. The germline V gene has CDR1 GTSNPN and CDR2 SVGIG (reference sequence). The PCR used 60 Vbeta and 13 Jbeta primers. The repertoire was sequenced with immunoSEQ multiplex PCR; TCRdb's copy has only in-frame clones and lacks some. The table has some 100,000 clones, 70% to 85% seen once; the top ten hold more than 1%. For this clone: Its specificity is unknown.

V and J are TRBV30 and TRBJ1-1; D gene uncertain. Sequenced input: PBMCs. This clonotype originated in a woman under 30 in good health and CMV-seronegative. CDR3 residues: CAWSVSTLNTEAFF. The CDR3, as DNA: TGTGCCTGGAGTGTATCCACACTGAACACTGAAGCTTTCTTT.